This T cell receptor beta chain was captured by sequencing in a study of patients and donors after allogeneic stem cell transplantation. There are many counts of this clonotype. MiXCR, run by TCRdb on the RT-PCR reads, gives a single entry per CDR3 protein. The data show about 87,000 distinct CDR3 sequences, with roughly 4.9% seen just once and 2.6% held by the top ten. Germline-derived CDR1 and CDR2 are SGHTA and FQGTGA. The CDR3 sequence is 16 residues long. The junction had 10 bases not matched to a gene; V was cut back by 6 bases and J by 6 bases. The J gene is TRBJ2-2, the V gene TRBV7-3; 10 bases agree with TRBD1. This TCR was sampled from a human donor who was either an allogeneic HSCT recipient or a stem cell or donor lymphocyte infusion donor (not recorded which). It is not recorded whose cells these are; they may come from a transplant donor. Sequenced material: blood, either unsorted or a sorted T cell fraction (not recorded which). CDR3 protein: CASSQQDRGSAGELFF. The CDR3 DNA reads as TGTGCCAGCAGTCAGCAGGACAGGGGGTCCGCCGGGGAGCTGTTTTTT.